This T cell receptor (beta chain) is from a study of siplizumab effects on memory and regulatory T cells. TCRdb's copy holds only in-frame clones and misses some; the assay was immunoSEQ multiplex PCR. The data show 55,000 to 70,000 clones, 85% to 95% seen once. Trimming shortened V by 0 bases and J by 1 base, and 19 bases separated the two germline ends. Germline V gives CDR1 SGHKS, CDR2 YYEKEE (reference sequence). The CDR3 is 18 residues long. Comment on this clone: Antigen: not known.

Points from the study as a whole: No naive or memory phenotype could be assigned to roughly 80-96% of proliferating clones.

The TCR originated in a human donor in good health. Sequencing was performed on CD8+ T cells sorted from blood. The gene calls are TRBV5-5 and TRBJ1-2, with D perhaps matching TRBD1 (5 bases). CDR3 nucleotides: TGTGCCAGCAGCTTGGTGGGGCCCCGGGTCCCGGATAACTATGGCTACACCTTC. Translation: CASSLVGPRVPDNYGYTF.